This T cell receptor beta chain is drawn from a study of T cells expressing NK-cell markers. Study details: Sorted CD3+CD56+NKG2C+, CD3+CD56+NKG2C- and CD3+CD56-NKG2C+ T cells provided the TCR beta repertoires.

With UMIs, 5'RACE template switching was used to make TCR beta cDNA. One entry per CDR3 protein, without DNA, is what TCRdb gives after re-calling the 5' RACE reads. The sample spans about 460,000 distinct CDR3 sequences; the ten largest clones claim 1.4%. Study-level findings and limits: Nothing established the HCMV specificity of expanded NKG2C+ T cell clones.

CDR3 length: 16 residues. The V gene's germline CDR1 is DFQATT and CDR2 SNEGSKA (reference sequence). Concerning this clonotype itself: Its antigen is not identified.

The clonotype comes from a woman in her fifties or sixties in good health. The sample taken for sequencing was blood T cells: a sorted CD56 or NKG2C T cell subset, CD4+ or CD8+ T cells, or bulk PBMC T cells (not recorded which). The V and J genes are TRBV20-1 and TRBJ2-1; absent DNA, TCRdb's TRBD2 call cannot be checked. CDR3 loop: CSARDMLGLHYNEQFF.